Listed below are T cell receptor beta chains from one sample, sequenced in a study of OX40 agonist ivuxolimab in advanced cancers. Repertoires were generated with immunoSEQ multiplex PCR, while TCRdb's copy carries only in-frame clones and drops some. Among under 45,000 clones listed, 65% to 75% were seen once. The starting material was CD4+ or CD8+ T cells sorted from blood, obtained in a trial of the OX40 agonist ivuxolimab. These receptors were obtained from an adult with an advanced solid tumor such as melanoma, head and neck, liver or kidney cancer. CDR3s include the opening cysteine and the closing phenylalanine or tryptophan. The D gene is left open where the match is weak. The listing skips clone size in some rows; elsewhere it reads once, few, many or a size class.

V: TRBV29-1; size: .; J: TRBJ1-2; D: TRBD1; CDR3: CSVNTPGQGKPGYTF; DNA: TGCAGCGTCAACACACCGGGACAGGGAAAACCTGGCTACACCTTC
V: TRBV5-1; size: .; J: TRBJ1-2; D: .; CDR3: CASSEQGTNYGYTF; DNA: TGTGCCAGCAGCGAACAAGGGACTAACTATGGCTACACCTTC
V: TRBV19; size: .; J: TRBJ1-1; D: .; CDR3: CASSIDYKGVNTEAFF; DNA: TGTGCCAGTAGTATAGATTATAAGGGGGTGAACACTGAAGCTTTCTTT
V: TRBV4-1; size: .; J: TRBJ1-4; D: .; CDR3: CASSQERVGSEKLFF; DNA: TGCGCCAGCAGCCAAGAAAGAGTGGGCAGTGAAAAACTGTTTTTT
V: TRBV18; size: .; J: TRBJ1-3; D: TRBD1; CDR3: CASSSTGGNSGNTIYF; DNA: TGTGCCAGCTCATCCACAGGGGGCAACTCTGGAAACACCATATATTTT
V: TRBV19; size: .; J: TRBJ2-7; D: TRBD1; CDR3: CASSIAAGGVEGEQYF; DNA: TGTGCCAGTAGTATAGCGGCAGGGGGCGTTGAAGGCGAGCAGTACTTC
V: TRBV27; size: .; J: TRBJ2-1; D: TRBD2; CDR3: CASSSLPGLEYNEQFF; DNA: TGTGCCAGCAGTTCCCTACCGGGACTAGAGTACAATGAGCAGTTCTTC
V: TRBV11-1; size: .; J: TRBJ1-1; D: .; CDR3: CASSLASRTGRNTEAFF; DNA: TGTGCCAGCAGCTTAGCCAGCCGGACGGGAAGGAACACTGAAGCTTTCTTT
V: TRBV25-1; size: .; J: TRBJ1-4; D: TRBD1; CDR3: CASTPGQGIEKLFF; DNA: TGTGCCAGCACCCCGGGACAGGGCATTGAAAAACTGTTTTTT
V: TRBV6-1; size: .; J: TRBJ2-3; D: TRBD2; CDR3: CASSRDYGVDTQYF; DNA: TGTGCCAGCAGTCGGGACTACGGGGTAGATACGCAGTATTTT
V: TRBV7-2; size: few; J: TRBJ2-1; D: .; CDR3: CASSLALRGEQFF; DNA: TGTGCCAGCAGCTTAGCTTTGAGGGGAGAGCAGTTCTTC
V: TRBV4-1; size: .; J: TRBJ1-3; D: .; CDR3: CASSPDGVSGNTIYF; DNA: TGCGCCAGCAGCCCCGACGGGGTCTCTGGAAACACCATATATTTT
V: TRBV28; size: .; J: TRBJ1-1; D: .; CDR3: CASSSTETEAFF; DNA: TGTGCCAGCAGTTCGACAGAAACTGAAGCTTTCTTT
V: TRBV30; size: .; J: TRBJ2-7; D: .; CDR3: CAWSVWGPSYEQYF; DNA: TGTGCCTGGAGTGTATGGGGCCCCTCCTACGAGCAGTACTTC
V: TRBV7-6; size: .; J: TRBJ1-1; D: TRBD1; CDR3: CASSLGVRQGAVGTEAFF; DNA: TGTGCCAGCAGCTTAGGTGTTCGGCAGGGGGCCGTAGGTACTGAAGCTTTCTTT
V: TRBV4-1; size: .; J: TRBJ2-5; D: TRBD2; CDR3: CASSQGLTGGPEETQYF; DNA: TGCGCCAGCAGCCAAGGCCTGACGGGGGGGCCCGAGGAGACCCAGTACTTC
V: TRBV7-9; size: .; J: TRBJ2-1; D: .; CDR3: CASSRREGDEQFF; DNA: TGTGCCAGCAGCCGCAGAGAGGGCGATGAGCAGTTCTTC
V: TRBV9; size: .; J: TRBJ1-2; D: TRBD1; CDR3: CASRDRGGIYGYTF; DNA: TGTGCCAGCAGGGACAGGGGAGGTATCTATGGCTACACCTTC
V: TRBV7-2; size: few; J: TRBJ1-2; D: .; CDR3: CASSFEAGFGYTF; DNA: TGTGCCAGCAGCTTCGAGGCGGGGTTTGGCTACACCTTC
V: TRBV21-1; size: .; J: TRBJ2-4; D: .; CDR3: CASSTRRQGPKNIQYF; DNA: TGTGCCAGCAGCACCCGACGACAGGGGCCAAAAAACATTCAGTACTTC
V: TRBV15; size: .; J: TRBJ2-3; D: TRBD1; CDR3: CATSRYGTGLDTQYF; DNA: TGTGCCACCAGCAGGTACGGGACAGGGTTAGATACGCAGTATTTT
V: TRBV30; size: .; J: TRBJ2-5; D: .; CDR3: CAWSVPKGLSETQYF; DNA: TGTGCCTGGAGTGTACCGAAAGGACTATCGGAGACCCAGTACTTC
V: TRBV7-9; size: .; J: TRBJ1-3; D: .; CDR3: CASSLSLGISGNTIYF; DNA: TGTGCCAGCAGCTTAAGTTTGGGCATCTCTGGAAACACCATATATTTT
V: TRBV18; size: .; J: TRBJ1-1; D: TRBD1; CDR3: CASSRERQGYYTEAFF; DNA: TGTGCCAGCTCACGGGAGAGACAGGGGTATTACACTGAAGCTTTCTTT
V: TRBV5-6; size: .; J: TRBJ2-5; D: .; CDR3: CASLRAQETQYF; DNA: TGTGCCAGCCTCCGCGCCCAAGAGACCCAGTACTTC
V: TRBV27; size: .; J: TRBJ2-1; D: .; CDR3: CASSFLQTYNEQFF; DNA: TGTGCCAGCAGTTTCTTACAGACCTACAATGAGCAGTTCTTC
V: TRBV7-8; size: .; J: TRBJ2-2; D: TRBD1; CDR3: CASSRGQGAAGELFF; DNA: TGTGCCAGCAGCCGAGGACAGGGGGCGGCCGGGGAGCTGTTTTTT
V: TRBV19; size: .; J: TRBJ2-1; D: .; CDR3: CASSIQRSLGEQFF; DNA: TGTGCCAGTAGTATTCAAAGGTCCTTAGGTGAGCAGTTCTTC
V: TRBV5-6; size: few; J: TRBJ1-2; D: .; CDR3: CASSLESWVRDGYTF; DNA: TGTGCCAGCAGCTTGGAGTCCTGGGTTCGCGATGGCTACACCTTC
V: TRBV10-3; size: .; J: TRBJ1-3; D: TRBD1; CDR3: CAIRQGSGNTIYF; DNA: TGTGCCATAAGACAGGGCTCTGGAAACACCATATATTTT
V: TRBV18; size: .; J: TRBJ2-2; D: .; CDR3: CASSPPNRATGELFF; DNA: TGTGCCAGCTCACCACCGAACAGAGCCACCGGGGAGCTGTTTTTT
V: TRBV7-9; size: .; J: TRBJ1-3; D: .; CDR3: CASSLTQGFSGNTIYF; DNA: TGTGCCAGCAGCTTAACCCAGGGATTCTCTGGAAACACCATATATTTT
V: TRBV10-3; size: few; J: TRBJ1-1; D: .; CDR3: CATLAGNTEAFF; DNA: TGTGCCACTCTAGCAGGGAACACTGAAGCTTTCTTT
V: TRBV10-2; size: once; J: TRBJ1-3; D: .; CDR3: CASSEKRETTIYF; DNA: TGCGCCAGCAGTGAGAAGAGGGAGACCACCATATATTTT
V: TRBV9; size: once; J: TRBJ2-1; D: .; CDR3: CASSVARASRWNEQFF; DNA: TGTGCCAGCAGCGTAGCTAGGGCGAGCCGTTGGAATGAGCAGTTCTTC
V: TRBV7-9; size: .; J: TRBJ2-7; D: .; CDR3: CASSTDRSYEQYF; DNA: TGTGCCAGCAGCACCGACAGGTCCTACGAGCAGTACTTC
V: TRBV11-2; size: .; J: TRBJ1-5; D: TRBD1; CDR3: CASSWTGSNQPQHF; DNA: TGTGCCAGCAGCTGGACAGGAAGCAATCAGCCCCAGCATTTT
V: TRBV6-1; size: .; J: TRBJ2-7; D: .; CDR3: CASGQQGNYEQYF; DNA: TGTGCCAGCGGGCAACAGGGTAACTACGAGCAGTACTTC
V: TRBV6-1; size: .; J: TRBJ1-2; D: .; CDR3: CASSRNYGYTF; DNA: TGTGCCAGCAGCAGAAACTATGGCTACACCTTC
V: TRBV2; size: .; J: TRBJ1-6; D: .; CDR3: CASRYRTYGGEHSPLHF; DNA: TGTGCCAGCAGATATAGGACCTACGGGGGGGAACATTCACCCCTCCACTTT
V: TRBV4-2; size: .; J: TRBJ1-1; D: .; CDR3: CASSKGTENTEAFF; DNA: TGTGCCAGCAGCAAAGGGACGGAGAACACTGAAGCTTTCTTT
V: TRBV7-9; size: .; J: TRBJ1-3; D: .; CDR3: CASSLQGAGVDTIYF; DNA: TGTGCCAGCAGCTTACAAGGGGCAGGGGTGGACACCATATATTTT
V: TRBV30; size: .; J: TRBJ1-2; D: .; CDR3: CAWSVKVAGYTF; DNA: TGTGCCTGGAGTGTAAAAGTCGCTGGCTACACCTTC
V: TRBV4-2; size: .; J: TRBJ2-4; D: .; CDR3: CASSQEMLVPKNIQYF; DNA: TGTGCCAGCAGCCAAGAGATGTTGGTACCCAAAAACATTCAGTACTTC
V: TRBV10-3; size: few; J: TRBJ2-7; D: TRBD2; CDR3: CATQLAGTAEQYF; DNA: TGTGCCACCCAGCTAGCGGGGACCGCGGAGCAGTACTTC
V: TRBV27; size: few; J: TRBJ1-2; D: .; CDR3: CASAASGPDYGYTF; DNA: TGTGCCAGCGCGGCCTCCGGACCGGACTATGGCTACACCTTC
V: TRBV9; size: .; J: TRBJ2-5; D: TRBD1; CDR3: CASSVGTGVFQETQYF; DNA: TGTGCCAGCAGCGTAGGGACAGGGGTATTCCAAGAGACCCAGTACTTC
V: TRBV20-1; size: .; J: TRBJ2-4; D: .; CDR3: CSFDRTNIQYF; DNA: TGCAGTTTCGACAGGACAAACATTCAGTACTTC
V: TRBV5-1; size: .; J: TRBJ1-3; D: .; CDR3: CASSLQSSGNTIYF; DNA: TGCGCCAGCAGCCTGCAGAGCTCTGGAAACACCATATATTTT
V: TRBV21-1; size: .; J: TRBJ1-2; D: .; CDR3: CASSKEEGGNGYTF; DNA: TGTGCCAGCAGCAAAGAGGAAGGGGGAAATGGCTACACCTTC